Listed here is a single T cell receptor beta chain. Its matching antigen is unknown. Other DNA variants within this sample encode the same CDR3. Germline CDR1 reads SGHAT; CDR2 reads FQNNGV. Trimming took off 2 bases at V and 4 bases at J, with 6 bases between the two ends. This CDR3 comprises 12 residues. This entry belongs to a study of cytomegalovirus exposure and HLA in healthy donors. General observations from the study: Associated with cytomegalovirus, according to the listing, were around 160 TCR beta chains. Analyzed later, association rates of TCRs varied across HLA loci, with DRB1 most and HLA-C fewest.

The PCR used 60 Vbeta and 13 Jbeta primers. Only in-frame clones appear in the TCRdb table, and some are missing; sequencing was by immunoSEQ multiplex PCR. The sample shows under 200,000 clones, about 64% of them seen only once. The chain uses TRBV11-2 and TRBJ2-7; possibly TRBD1 for D (6 bases). This sequence originates from a man aged 45 to 65 in good health and CMV-seronegative. Sequencing was carried out using PBMCs. The CDR3: CASSLQGYEQYF. CDR3 DNA sequence: TGTGCCAGCAGCTTACAGGGGTACGAGCAGTACTTC.